This TCR beta chain came from a study of human T cells and chemical hapten exposure (dated by TCRdb to about 2021). As for the study more broadly: For sensitization, 2% DPC in acetone was applied to a roughly 2 cm by roughly 2 cm area of upper inner arm skin. Libraries were combined into a pool for sequencing, and differences in TCR yield between samples came mainly from small differences in library volumes within the pool. The patient cohort, mostly female, included alopecia areata with under or over 50% scalp involvement, alopecia totalis and alopecia universalis. Blood for TCR sequencing was provided by twenty-nine alopecia patients at one to four time points (pre-sensitization, 2, 6 and 24 weeks). This study followed changes in the peripheral blood TCR repertoire in vivo during primary and secondary sensitization of alopecia patients to the hapten diphenylcyclopropenone (DPC). Throughout the study period of 20 to 25 weeks, patients also received therapeutic DPC doses to the scalp every week. Patch tests used Finn chambers with 0.01% DPC on the upper back, scored after 6 days by International Contact Dermatitis Research Group standards. Blood samples were taken from patients before sensitization (week 0) and then at 2, 6 and about 24 weeks after DPC sensitization.

Broader findings and caveats from the paper: Because every patient had alopecia, a presumed autoimmune disease, the patients' immune response might differ from that of healthy individuals. Significantly more large CDR3 similarity clusters were formed by expanded TCRs than by pre-sensitization or healthy control sets, consistent with antigen-driven responses. After repeated subsampling, changes were observed in the strength of the expansion versus patch-test correlation and in the threshold at which the correlation became significant. The number of TCRs above 1 in 1000 frequency did not change with DPC sensitization; there was no evidence of global repertoire structure alterations. Patch test score correlated positively with the number of PT1 expanded TCRs, reaching significance at thresholds 8, 16 and 32 but not at 4.

Receptors were amplified or captured by RACE. The reads were generated on a NextSeq 500. During library preparation, unique molecular identifiers were attached to individual cDNA molecules so that TCRs could be counted quantitatively and reproducibly. Both TCR alpha and TCR beta chains were sequenced from each blood RNA sample. The authors' analysis ran thus. A median of around 96,000 TCRs per sample was observed, with a range of about 23,224 to 750,000. The Decombinator software suite was used to annotate the V, J and CDR3 of the TCR reads. Every sample was subsampled to the same number of TCRs (28,000) for the PS versus PT1 abundance plots. Expanded TCRs were defined as absent before sensitization and observed at least eight times at the 2-week time point. TCRdb reran the public reads through fastp at Q25 and MiXCR, keeping productive beta chains. Every CDR3 protein is listed once, alongside the most common genes and DNA of its rows. These V and J calls are TCRdb output, not the study's own analysis. Recorded for this sample are 250,000 to 300,000 distinct CDR3 sequences; approximately 8% of them occurred a single time. The biggest ten clones account for less than 1.5% of the sample.

The time point label, as the study defines it: pre-sensitization, week 0. Taken with the paper, the label for treatment or condition translates to: therapeutic diphenylcyclopropenone sensitization with weekly scalp DPC. At every patch-test visit, the blood draw took place before the patch test was put on. To be eligible, patients had to be aged 18 to 70, diagnosed with alopecia and judged suitable for DPC therapy, while pregnant patients were excluded. Total RNA was isolated from unfractionated whole blood collected in Tempus Blood RNA tubes. Of note for this clonotype: The specificity of this receptor is unknown. No base quality values were provided; no much bigger clone lies one nucleotide off.

V drops 4 bases and J drops 2 bases, leaving 9 bases in between. The CDR3 measures 13 amino acids from cysteine to phenylalanine. Of the read, only the CDR3 DNA is kept; its 39 bases are in frame from base 1. Via the germline V gene, CDR1 is SGHAT and CDR2 FQNNGV. This TCR derives from a man younger than 35 with alopecia areata. Some clones in this sample may be carry-over from other donors' samples. The starting material was whole blood, obtained in connection with sensitization to the hapten diphenylcyclopropenone (DPC). The chain is made from TRBV11-2 and TRBJ2-7; tentative D gene TRBD1, with 5 bases matching. The CDR3 amino acid sequence is: CASSSQGTYEQYF. At the DNA level, the sequence is TGTGCCAGCAGCTCCCAGGGCACCTACGAGCAGTACTTC.